The source of this TCR beta chain is a study of cytomegalovirus exposure and HLA in healthy donors. The CDR3 sequence is 16 residues long. V shed 0 bases and J shed 4 bases, with 13 bases lying between them. Germline assignment: CDR1 LGHNA and CDR2 YNFKEQ. About this clone itself: What it binds is unknown.

Measured with immunoSEQ multiplex PCR; TCRdb has only the in-frame clones, and not every one. The sample contains 200,000 or so clones, 88% of which appear only once. Donors were drawn from the approximately 120-subject validation cohort, separate from the approximately 680-subject first cohort. General study findings and limits: Both high specificity and high sensitivity reportedly marked the classifier's diagnosis of cytomegalovirus status.

The source of this sequence is a woman aged 18-30 years in good health and CMV-seronegative. The rearrangement joins TRBV4-2 to TRBJ1-5; D call uncertain. The sample taken for sequencing was PBMCs. The CDR3 coding sequence is TGTGCCAGCAGCCAAGAGGAGGGCACGAGAAATCAGCCCCAGCATTTT. Residues: CASSQEEGTRNQPQHF.